This T cell receptor (beta chain) comes out of a study of control samples from healthy donors and cancer patients. Using immunoSEQ multiplex PCR, the repertoire was profiled, and TCRdb retains in-frame clones only, with some absent. The sample has about 160,000 clones; 70% to 90% are singletons. The V segment lost 4 bases and the J segment 2 bases; nucleotides outside the gene matches: 12. Germline V lookup: CDR1 SEHNR, CDR2 FQNEAQ (reference sequence). CDR3 length equals 17 residues. V is TRBV7-9 and J is TRBJ2-7, with 9 bases aligning to TRBD1. Sequenced material: blood. This TCR derives from a man aged 25 to 40 in good health. CDR3 coding DNA: TGTGCCAGCAGCTCGATCCGCTCGGGACAGGGCACCTACGAGCAGTACTTC. It is translated as CASSSIRSGQGTYEQYF.